This entry lists 12 T cell receptor beta chains sequenced from one sample in a study of tumor-infiltrating lymphocytes in localized non-small cell lung cancer. Generated by immunoSEQ multiplex PCR, the TCRdb table keeps only in-frame clones and is missing some. This table has about 10,000 clones, roughly four fifths appearing once. The sequencing input was uninvolved lung tissue not adjacent to the tumor. These receptors were taken from a human donor with non-small cell lung cancer.

This clone was counted a few times. The chain has TRBV30 and TRBJ2-7; 8 bases are a match to TRBD2. The CDR3 length is 14 residues. The V segment lost 2 bases and the J segment 2 bases; nucleotides outside the gene matches: 5. From germline, CDR1 is GTSNPN and CDR2 SVGIG (reference sequence). CDR3 nucleotides: TGTGCCTGGAGTATCACGGGAGGGGCCTACGAGCAGTACTTC. This translates into CAWSITGGAYEQYF.

The chain uses TRBV6-1 and TRBJ2-1; TRBD2 agrees at 12 bases. V lost 4 bases and J lost 7; bases outside the gene matches: 11. Germline loops: CDR1 MNHNS, CDR2 SASEGT. The CDR3 consists of 17 residues. CDR3 DNA sequence: TGTGCCAGCAGTGCGATATTGATGACTAGCGGGAGAAATGAGCAGTTCTTC. It codes for CASSAILMTSGRNEQFF.

The rearrangement links TRBV27 to TRBJ2-1; no clear D gene. Germline CDR1 and CDR2: MNHEY and SMNVEV (reference sequence). The V gene lost 2 bases and the J gene lost 0 bases, with 8 bases spanning the gap. This CDR3 spans 15 amino acids. CDR3 protein: CASSLEASSYNEQFF. The CDR3 coding sequence is TGTGCCAGCAGTTTAGAAGCTAGCTCCTACAATGAGCAGTTCTTC.

This chain links TRBV6-1 with TRBJ1-2; TRBD1 agrees at 10 bases. In germline, CDR1 is MNHNS, CDR2 SASEGT. With V trimmed by 4 bases and J by 4 bases, 3 bases remained unmatched. CDR3 length equals 14 residues. The CDR3 loop is CASSGGQGGYGYTF. DNA of the CDR3: TGTGCCAGCAGTGGCGGACAGGGGGGCTATGGCTACACCTTC.

The chain uses TRBV15 and TRBJ2-2, with TRBD2 matching 10 bases. The germline gives CDR1 LNHNV, CDR2 YYDKDF (reference sequence). The CDR3 has 16 residues. Trimming took 1 base from V and 7 from J; bases not matched to a gene: 6. The CDR3 DNA is TGTGCCACCAGCAGAGTTAGCGGGAGGAGTGGCGGGGAGCTGTTTTTT. It translates to CATSRVSGRSGGELFF. Variable domain in full (rest from reference TRBV15 and TRBJ2-2): DAMVIQNPRYQVTQFGKPVTLSCSQTLNHNVMYWYQQKSSQAPKLLFHYYDKDFNNEADTPDNFQSRRPNTSFCFLDIRSPGLGDTAMYLCATSRVSGRSGGELFFGEGSRLTVL.

The chain uses TRBV4-1 and TRBJ2-3; D may be TRBD2 (6 bases). CDR3 length equals 14 residues. Germline loops: CDR1 MGHRA, CDR2 YSYEKL. V was shortened by 0 bases and J by 3 bases, with 7 bases between the two germline ends. The DNA of the CDR3 is TGCGCCAGCAGCCAAGAACGGGGGACAGATACGCAGTATTTT. It encodes CASSQERGTDTQYF.

CDR3 sequence reads: CASSREFGSSYGYTF. CDR3 sequence (DNA): TGTGCCAGCAGCAGAGAGTTCGGTTCGAGCTATGGCTACACCTTC. V is TRBV4-2 and J is TRBJ1-2; D is ambiguous. Germline V lookup: CDR1 LGHNA, CDR2 YNFKEQ. The CDR3 has 15 amino acids. V lost 5 bases to trimming and J lost 4 bases, with 17 bases between them.

The chain recombines TRBV30 with TRBJ1-1; no definite D call. Looked up from germline, CDR1 is GTSNPN and CDR2 is SVGIG (reference sequence). Trimming took off 4 bases at V and 5 bases at J, with 8 bases between the two ends. CDR3 length equals 11 residues. The CDR3 bases are TGTGCCTGGAATAGAAGGACTGAAGCTTTCTTT. Translation gives CAWNRRTEAFF.

The chain carries TRBV5-1 and TRBJ2-1; the match to TRBD2 covers 13 bases. After removal of 5 bases from V and 0 bases from J, the junction contained 11 bases not matched to a gene. Germline V CDR1 and CDR2: SGHRS, YFSETQ. There are 19 residues in the CDR3. CDR3 protein: CASSWLGLAGLSSYNEQFF. Here the CDR3 DNA reads TGCGCCAGCAGTTGGCTGGGACTAGCGGGGCTCAGCTCCTACAATGAGCAGTTCTTC. The full variable domain, rest sourced from reference TRBV5-1 and TRBJ2-1, is KAGVTQTPRYLIKTRGQQVTLSCSPISGHRSVSWYQQTPGQGLQFLFEYFSETQRNKGNFPGRFSGRQFSNSRSEMNVSTLELGDSALYLCASSWLGLAGLSSYNEQFFGPGTRLTVL.

As DNA, the CDR3 is TGTGCCAGCACCACCTCGACCGTCGAGGAGACCCAGTACTTC. Translation: CASTTSTVEETQYF. V gene TRBV7-9 combines with J gene TRBJ2-5; no firm D call. CDR3 length: 14 residues. The V and J ends lost 7 bases and 5 bases respectively, with 17 bases between them. Germline V gene lookup returns CDR1 SEHNR and CDR2 FQNEAQ (reference sequence).

CDR3 sequence (DNA): TGTGCCAGCTCACCTTCGGGACAGGGGAGGGAGCAGTACTTC. It yields the protein CASSPSGQGREQYF. V and J are TRBV18 and TRBJ2-7; 10 bases are a match to TRBD1. The CDR3 extends over 14 amino acids. Per germline, CDR1 KGHSH and CDR2 LQKENI. V trimming: 3 bases; J trimming: 7 bases; junction bases outside the gene matches: 6.

The chain links TRBV25-1 to TRBJ1-2, with D possibly being TRBD1 (5 bases). The CDR3 loop spans 13 amino acids. Germline V lookup: CDR1 MGHDK, CDR2 SYGVNS. V was pared by 6 bases and J by 2 bases, with 10 bases between. The CDR3 DNA is TGTGCCAGCAGCGAAGCAGGGAACTATGGCTACACCTTC. Translated: CASSEAGNYGYTF.